The present entry profiles one TCR beta chain with its context. Antigen: not known. This entry is derived from a study of T cell responses to AZD1222 COVID-19 vaccine. Overall study context: It was second doses at about 4 or about 12 weeks that were pooled. Whole-study findings and limits: Most donors were white British and more were female, and clonal diversity was possibly underestimated. After the peak T cell response, and only then, were repertoires sampled.

Clones were read by immunoSEQ multiplex PCR, and TCRdb kept only the in-frame ones, dropping some. Of 150,000 to 200,000 clones in the sample, about 91% were seen once. This TCR derives from an adult in good health. The starting material was peripheral blood, obtained on day 0 of AZD1222 vaccination.

The CDR3 region has the DNA TGTGCCAGCAGCGTAGGCGGCGCGGGGAGGACAGATACGCAGTATTTT. Protein sequence: CASSVGGAGRTDTQYF. The chain recombines TRBV9 with TRBJ2-3; D might be TRBD2 (6 bases). Trimming removed 0 bases at V and 3 bases at J, with 14 bases between. CDR1 SGDLS and CDR2 YYNGEE come from the germline V gene. This CDR3 has 16 residues.